The 8 T cell receptor beta chains below come from one sample, sequenced in a study of T cell responses to AZD1222 COVID-19 vaccine. Profiled with immunoSEQ multiplex PCR; TCRdb holds only in-frame clones, not every one. The table records some 150,000 clones, roughly 85% of them present only once. The starting material was peripheral blood, obtained 28 days after the second dose of the MenACWY control vaccine. These receptors all come from an adult who received the MenACWY meningococcal vaccine as a control.

V usage is TRBV6-5 and J usage is TRBJ1-6; D remains ambiguous. Germline V gene data show CDR1 as MNHEY and CDR2 as SVGAGI. CDR3 size: 15 residues. Trimming shortened V by 7 bases and J by 5 bases, and 15 bases separated the two germline ends. The chain's CDR3 is CASTLSWVDNSPLHF. CDR3 nucleotides: TGTGCCAGCACCTTAAGTTGGGTGGATAATTCACCCCTCCACTTT.

The chain combines TRBV7-2 with TRBJ2-3; 8 bases match TRBD2. V lost 4 bases and J lost 10; bases outside the gene matches: 16. CDR1 is SGHTA, CDR2 FQGNSA, per germline. CDR3 size: 16 residues. The CDR3 loop reads CASSSRLAPQRRSQYF. The DNA for the CDR3 is TGTGCCAGCAGCTCACGACTAGCGCCGCAGCGTAGGTCGCAGTATTTT.

CDR3 bases: TGTGCCACCAGTGATTTGGAATTAGGCGGAACAGATACGCAGTATTTT. It is translated as CATSDLELGGTDTQYF. The chain has TRBV24-1 and TRBJ2-3; no reliable D call. Germline V gives CDR1 KGHDR, CDR2 SFDVKD. V lost 0 bases and J 3 bases, leaving 12 bases between the germline ends. The CDR3 runs 16 residues.

The chain is built from TRBV18 and TRBJ1-1; D is ambiguous. V was pared by 6 bases and J by 6 bases, with 11 bases between. Germline loops: CDR1 KGHSH, CDR2 LQKENI. The CDR3 is 12 amino acids. The DNA for the CDR3 is TGTGCCAGCTCGCCTCAGCCGCCTGAAGCTTTCTTT. This codes for CASSPQPPEAFF.

The chain couples TRBV28 to TRBJ1-2; maybe TRBD1 (6 bases). The CDR3 covers 14 residues. The germline V gene encodes CDR1 MDHEN and CDR2 SYDVKM. V dropped 2 bases and J dropped 8 bases, with 15 bases sitting between them. The CDR3 here is CASSLGLGAGGYTF. Written as DNA, the CDR3 is TGTGCCAGCAGTTTAGGGTTGGGGGCGGGGGGCTACACCTTC.

The gene calls are TRBV2 and TRBJ1-2; 11 nucleotides agree with TRBD1. CDR1 SNHLY and CDR2 FYNNEI come from the germline V gene. CDR3 length: 17 amino acids. The V and J ends lost 11 bases and 6 bases, in that order; junction bases with no gene match: 20. CDR3 sequence: CASPQARGQGAQNGYTF. In DNA, the CDR3 is TGTGCCTCCCCCCAAGCCCGTGGACAGGGGGCGCAGAATGGCTACACCTTC.

The chain combines TRBV5-1 with TRBJ1-1; D may be TRBD1 (5 bases). V dropped 2 bases and J dropped 0 bases, with 8 bases sitting between them. CDR1 and CDR2 from the germline V gene are SGHRS and YFSETQ. The CDR3 is made up of 14 amino acids. The CDR3 here is CASSLGDLNTEAFF. The CDR3 nucleotides are TGCGCCAGCAGCTTAGGGGACCTGAACACTGAAGCTTTCTTT.

This clone was found a few times. The V and J genes are TRBV4-1 and TRBJ1-1, with D possibly matching TRBD1 (5 bases). Trimming shortened V by 3 bases and J by 6 bases, and 17 bases separated the two germline ends. The germline gives CDR1 MGHRA, CDR2 YSYEKL. There are 15 residues in the CDR3. The CDR3 bases are TGCGCCAGCAGCCATCTAACAGGAATCCCCCCTGAAGCTTTCTTT. Its translation: CASSHLTGIPPEAFF.